Listed below are T cell receptor beta chains from one sample, sequenced in a study of blood T cell repertoires in COVID-19. Assay used: immunoSEQ multiplex PCR; TCRdb lists only in-frame clones, some missing. The data show nearly 400,000 clones, with roughly nine tenths seen just once and 1.7% held by the top ten. Specimen: PBMCs or T cells enriched from blood (not recorded which). The receptors stem from a woman between 25 and 40 years old who had recovered from COVID-19. Both conserved end residues are part of each CDR3. Fields, in order: V gene, J gene, D gene, clone size, CDR3 protein, CDR3 DNA. A D gene is named only where the DNA matches it firmly. Clone size is not always given. Where it is, it says once, few, many or a class for expanded clones.

v_call: TRBV28; j_call: TRBJ2-7; d_call: -; clone_size: -; cdr3_aa: CASKERAYEQYF; cdr3_nt: TGTGCCAGCAAAGAGAGGGCCTACGAGCAGTACTTC
v_call: TRBV25-1; j_call: TRBJ2-3; d_call: TRBD1; clone_size: -; cdr3_aa: CASSDPPPGQGPDTQYF; cdr3_nt: TGTGCCAGCAGTGACCCTCCCCCGGGACAGGGGCCAGATACGCAGTATTTT
v_call: TRBV18; j_call: TRBJ2-5; d_call: -; clone_size: -; cdr3_aa: CASSVAQQETQYF; cdr3_nt: TGTGCCAGCTCGGTCGCACAACAAGAGACCCAGTACTTC
v_call: TRBV4-2; j_call: TRBJ1-5; d_call: TRBD1; clone_size: -; cdr3_aa: CASSLTGNDQPQHF; cdr3_nt: TGTGCCAGCAGTTTGACAGGGAACGATCAGCCCCAGCATTTT
v_call: TRBV19; j_call: TRBJ2-7; d_call: -; clone_size: -; cdr3_aa: CASSPRWGVNSYEQYF; cdr3_nt: TGTGCCAGTAGTCCCCGTTGGGGGGTCAATTCCTACGAGCAGTACTTC
v_call: TRBV30; j_call: TRBJ2-1; d_call: TRBD2; clone_size: -; cdr3_aa: CAWTLLAGGQGEQFF; cdr3_nt: TGTGCCTGGACCCTTCTAGCGGGGGGCCAGGGTGAGCAGTTCTTC
v_call: TRBV29-1; j_call: TRBJ1-1; d_call: -; clone_size: -; cdr3_aa: CSVDQAGTEAFF; cdr3_nt: TGCAGCGTTGATCAGGCGGGCACTGAAGCTTTCTTT
v_call: TRBV3-1/TRBV3-2; j_call: TRBJ2-3; d_call: -; clone_size: once; cdr3_aa: CASSQGRTGTDTQYF; cdr3_nt: TGTGCCAGCAGCCAAGGGCGGACAGGCACAGATACGCAGTATTTT
v_call: TRBV7-2; j_call: TRBJ2-1; d_call: -; clone_size: -; cdr3_aa: CASSLADYNEQFF; cdr3_nt: TGTGCCAGCAGCTTGGCCGACTACAATGAGCAGTTCTTC
v_call: TRBV19; j_call: TRBJ1-1; d_call: TRBD1; clone_size: -; cdr3_aa: CASSYARQGVEYTEAFF; cdr3_nt: TGTGCCAGTAGTTACGCCCGACAGGGGGTAGAGTACACTGAAGCTTTCTTT
v_call: TRBV29-1; j_call: TRBJ2-1; d_call: TRBD2; clone_size: -; cdr3_aa: CSVSGLAGRSYNEQFF; cdr3_nt: TGCAGCGTGAGCGGACTAGCGGGGCGCTCCTACAATGAGCAGTTCTTC
v_call: TRBV7-2; j_call: TRBJ1-5; d_call: -; clone_size: -; cdr3_aa: CASSPRGYSNQPQHF; cdr3_nt: TGTGCCAGCAGCCCCCGGGGATATAGCAATCAGCCCCAGCATTTT
v_call: TRBV6-5; j_call: TRBJ1-3; d_call: -; clone_size: -; cdr3_aa: CASSYSTGGGNTIYF; cdr3_nt: TGTGCCAGCAGTTACTCGACAGGCGGTGGAAACACCATATATTTT
v_call: TRBV13; j_call: TRBJ2-1; d_call: TRBD2; clone_size: -; cdr3_aa: CASSLGLRGGNEQFF; cdr3_nt: TGTGCCAGCAGCTTAGGCCTTAGGGGAGGGAATGAGCAGTTCTTC
v_call: TRBV4-2; j_call: TRBJ1-2; d_call: TRBD1; clone_size: -; cdr3_aa: CAPRRDRVYGYTF; cdr3_nt: TGTGCCCCCCGTCGGGACAGGGTATACGGCTACACCTTC
v_call: TRBV4-2; j_call: TRBJ2-1; d_call: -; clone_size: -; cdr3_aa: CASSQGRGQYNEQFF; cdr3_nt: TGTGCCAGCAGCCAAGGGAGGGGACAGTACAATGAGCAGTTCTTC
v_call: TRBV5-1; j_call: TRBJ2-1; d_call: TRBD2; clone_size: -; cdr3_aa: CASSSSGTGEGQFF; cdr3_nt: TGCGCCAGCAGCTCTAGCGGGACTGGGGAGGGGCAGTTCTTC
v_call: TRBV28; j_call: TRBJ2-1; d_call: TRBD2; clone_size: once; cdr3_aa: CASTSGLVLKNEQFF; cdr3_nt: TGTGCCAGCACCTCGGGACTAGTGTTAAAGAATGAGCAGTTCTTC
v_call: TRBV7-9; j_call: TRBJ1-6; d_call: TRBD1; clone_size: -; cdr3_aa: CASSLGQGAFNSPLHF; cdr3_nt: TGTGCCAGCAGCTTGGGTCAGGGGGCGTTTAATTCACCCCTCCACTTT
v_call: TRBV9; j_call: TRBJ1-2; d_call: TRBD1; clone_size: -; cdr3_aa: CASRGMENRDRGNYGYTF; cdr3_nt: TGTGCCAGCAGAGGTATGGAAAATCGGGACAGGGGTAACTATGGCTACACCTTC
v_call: TRBV28; j_call: TRBJ2-1; d_call: -; clone_size: -; cdr3_aa: CASSFTRGSYNEQFF; cdr3_nt: TGTGCCAGCAGTTTTACGCGGGGATCCTACAATGAGCAGTTCTTC
v_call: TRBV2; j_call: TRBJ2-4; d_call: TRBD1; clone_size: -; cdr3_aa: CASIRGSGGNIQYF; cdr3_nt: TGTGCCAGCATCCGGGGTTCAGGGGGTAACATTCAGTACTTC
v_call: TRBV6-5; j_call: TRBJ1-4; d_call: -; clone_size: -; cdr3_aa: CASRDMSEKLFF; cdr3_nt: TGTGCCAGCAGGGACATGAGTGAAAAACTGTTTTTT
v_call: TRBV18; j_call: TRBJ1-6; d_call: TRBD1; clone_size: -; cdr3_aa: CASSPRDRGGNSPLHF; cdr3_nt: TGTGCCAGCTCACCACGGGACAGGGGGGGGAATTCACCCCTCCACTTT
v_call: TRBV5-5; j_call: TRBJ2-6; d_call: -; clone_size: few; cdr3_aa: CASSLFPTTLSGANVLTF; cdr3_nt: TGTGCCAGCAGCTTGTTCCCCACTACACTCTCTGGGGCCAACGTCCTGACTTTC
v_call: TRBV10-3; j_call: TRBJ2-2; d_call: -; clone_size: -; cdr3_aa: CAISDRPSGELFF; cdr3_nt: TGTGCCATCAGTGATCGTCCGTCCGGGGAGCTGTTTTTT
v_call: TRBV12-3/TRBV12-4; j_call: TRBJ2-5; d_call: -; clone_size: -; cdr3_aa: CASSLLQGQQYF; cdr3_nt: TGTGCCAGCAGTTTACTCCAGGGCCAGCAGTACTTC
v_call: TRBV5-1; j_call: TRBJ1-2; d_call: TRBD1; clone_size: -; cdr3_aa: CASSLGQGATNGYTF; cdr3_nt: TGCGCCAGCAGCTTGGGACAGGGGGCGACAAATGGCTACACCTTC